Presented here are 29 T cell receptor beta chains from one specimen sequenced in a study of cytomegalovirus exposure and HLA in healthy donors. A multiplex PCR was run with 60 Vbeta primers and 13 Jbeta primers. Method: immunoSEQ multiplex PCR; TCRdb's copy keeps in-frame clones and lacks some. The table has under 200,000 clones, 65% to 85% seen once; the top ten hold approximately 6.8%. Sequenced sample: PBMCs. Receptors were obtained from a woman aged 40 to 50 in good health and CMV-seropositive.

This rearrangement joins TRBV5-1 to TRBJ1-2; the match to TRBD1 covers 7 bases. V trimming: 2 bases; J trimming: 0 bases; junction bases outside the gene matches: 1. Germline V gene lookup returns CDR1 SGHRS and CDR2 YFSETQ. The CDR3 runs to 14 residues. This CDR3 is CASSFGQANYGYTF. For the CDR3, the DNA is TGCGCCAGCAGCTTCGGACAGGCTAACTATGGCTACACCTTC.

The chain joins TRBV28 to TRBJ1-1; 7 nucleotides agree with TRBD1. Looked up from germline, CDR1 is MDHEN and CDR2 is SYDVKM. The CDR3 contains 16 residues. V lost 5 bases and J lost 1; bases outside the gene matches: 10. Written as DNA, the CDR3 is TGTGCCAGCAGTCCGCAATGGACAGGCCCGAACACTGAAGCTTTCTTT. Protein product: CASSPQWTGPNTEAFF.

The V call is TRBV28, the J call TRBJ1-2, with a weak D call TRBD1 (6 bases). Trimming cost V 5 bases and J 2 bases, with 15 bases left between them. Germline CDR1 MDHEN, CDR2 SYDVKM. This CDR3 spans 15 amino acids. Here the CDR3 reads CASSQGAGVNYGYTF. DNA for the CDR3: TGTGCCAGCAGTCAAGGGGCAGGGGTGAACTATGGCTACACCTTC.

V and J are TRBV9 and TRBJ2-1; the D gene is possibly TRBD2 (5 bases). CDR3 length: 12 residues. V dropped 5 bases and J dropped 6 bases, with 9 bases sitting between them. Germline CDR1 is SGDLS and CDR2 is YYNGEE. Here the CDR3 DNA reads TGTGCCAGCAGGGGAGCTTCCAATGAGCAGTTCTTC. Translating gives CASRGASNEQFF.

The rearrangement joins TRBV2 to TRBJ2-2; 7 bases line up with TRBD1. The germline CDR1 and CDR2 sequences are SNHLY and FYNNEI. With 2 bases clipped from V and 6 bases from J, the junction kept 0 bases outside the gene matches. CDR3 length: 13 residues. CDR3 protein: CASSEQGAGELFF. DNA for the CDR3: TGTGCCAGCAGTGAACAGGGGGCCGGGGAGCTGTTTTTT.

This rearrangement joins TRBV30 to TRBJ1-3; D remains unclear. V was trimmed by 5 bases and J by 0 bases, leaving 8 bases between them. Per germline, CDR1 GTSNPN and CDR2 SVGIG (reference sequence). The CDR3 has 13 amino acids. The CDR3 DNA sequence: TGTGCCTGGCGGAGGTACTCTGGAAACACCATATATTTT. Its translation is CAWRRYSGNTIYF.

The chain links TRBV11-2 to TRBJ1-1; weak D call: TRBD1 (5 bases). In germline, CDR1 is SGHAT, CDR2 FQNNGV. The CDR3 consists of 12 residues. V was pared by 2 bases and J by 7 bases, with 8 bases between. CDR3 coding DNA: TGTGCCAGCAGCTTATACAGGAGTGAAGCTTTCTTT. Translation: CASSLYRSEAFF.

The chain recombines TRBV12-5 with TRBJ2-1, with unresolved D. Germline-derived CDR1 and CDR2 are LGHNT and FRNRAP. Trimming pared 7 bases from V and 6 bases from J, leaving 16 bases between. The CDR3 length is 14 residues. The CDR3 DNA reads as TGTGCTAGTGAGGCTTCGGGTTACCCCAATGAGCAGTTCTTC. It is translated as CASEASGYPNEQFF.

The rearrangement joins TRBV4-1 to TRBJ1-1, with unresolved D. V lost 0 bases to trimming and J lost 1 base, with 9 bases between them. Germline-derived CDR1 and CDR2 are MGHRA and YSYEKL. The CDR3 contains 15 residues. The CDR3 bases are TGCGCCAGCAGCCAAGAGTTAGGAGGGAACACTGAAGCTTTCTTT. Its translation: CASSQELGGNTEAFF.

A note on this clone: At the DNA level, this CDR3 is encoded by other sequences in the same sample as well. The chain links TRBV5-1 to TRBJ1-1; 7 bases match TRBD1. The CDR3 extends over 13 amino acids. J gave up 7 bases and V 2 bases, and 5 bases lay outside the gene matches. Germline loops: CDR1 SGHRS, CDR2 YFSETQ. The CDR3 loop is CASSLIQGGEAFF. The CDR3 DNA reads as TGCGCCAGCAGCTTAATTCAGGGGGGTGAAGCTTTCTTT.

This chain uses TRBV28 with TRBJ2-3; the D gene is possibly TRBD2 (6 bases). The V and J ends lost 6 bases and 4 bases respectively, with 11 bases between them. The CDR3 runs to 13 residues. Per germline, CDR1 MDHEN and CDR2 SYDVKM. Written as DNA, the CDR3 is TGTGCCAGCAGGGTAGGAGGGGCAGATACGCAGTATTTT. Encoded protein: CASRVGGADTQYF.

The genes are TRBV7-9 and TRBJ1-2, with 7 bases matching TRBD1. Germline loops: CDR1 SEHNR, CDR2 FQNEAQ (reference sequence). The CDR3 length is 13 residues. The V gene end was trimmed by 5 bases and the J gene end by 8 bases; junction bases not matched to a gene: 8. The CDR3 loop reads CASSPGTVQGYTF. CDR3 sequence (DNA): TGTGCCAGCAGCCCAGGGACAGTCCAGGGCTACACCTTC.

The V and J genes are TRBV5-4 and TRBJ2-7, with D perhaps TRBD1 (6 bases). The germline V gene encodes CDR1 SGHNT and CDR2 YYREEE (reference sequence). The CDR3 extends over 14 amino acids. V was shortened by 4 bases and J by 9 bases, with 20 bases between the two germline ends. The CDR3 loop is CASSANRESYGQYF. In nucleotides, the CDR3 is TGTGCCAGCAGCGCAAACAGGGAGAGTTATGGGCAGTACTTC.

The rearrangement uses TRBV7-2 and TRBJ2-3; D may be TRBD1 (5 bases). V was trimmed by 1 base and J by 3 bases, leaving 11 bases between them. Germline values: CDR1 SGHTA, CDR2 FQGNSA. This CDR3 contains 15 residues. CDR3 in amino acids: CASSLGQGWTDTQYF. In DNA form, the CDR3 reads TGTGCCAGCAGCTTAGGGCAGGGCTGGACAGATACGCAGTATTTT.

The rearrangement joins TRBV11-3 to TRBJ2-3; D remains ambiguous. Trimming stripped 2 bases from V and 2 bases from J, with 2 bases between. The CDR3 is made up of 12 amino acids. Germline assignment: CDR1 SGHNT and CDR2 YENEEA. The chain's CDR3 is CASSLHTDTQYF. CDR3 DNA: TGTGCCAGCAGCTTACACACAGATACGCAGTATTTT. Based on the CDR3 plus reference TRBV11-3 and TRBJ2-3, the full variable domain is EAGVVQSPRYKIIEKKQPVAFWCNPISGHNTLYWYLQNLGQGPELLIRYENEEAVDDSQLPKDRFSAERLKGVDSTLKIQPAELGDSAVYLCASSLHTDTQYFGPGTRLTVL.

As concerns this clone: One end of the junction is discordant with germline, which a read error may explain. V is TRBV7-9 and J is TRBJ2-5; TRBD1 matches 7 bases. The CDR3 covers 14 residues. Germline V gene data show CDR1 as SEHNR and CDR2 as FQNEAQ (reference sequence). Here the CDR3 DNA reads TGTTCCAGCAGCTTAGGGACAGCTCAAGAGACCCAGTACTTC. Protein sequence: CSSSLGTAQETQYF.

This clone was recorded a few times. The chain has TRBV7-8 and TRBJ1-2; maybe TRBD1 (6 bases). V was shortened by 5 bases and J by 4 bases, with 14 bases between the two germline ends. The CDR3 has 14 residues. The germline V gene has CDR1 SGHVS and CDR2 FQNEAQ. The CDR3 spells CASSQQGGSYGYTF. CDR3 nucleotide sequence: TGTGCCAGCAGCCAACAGGGCGGTAGCTATGGCTACACCTTC.

This chain connects TRBV4-2 to TRBJ2-5; no reliable D call. V was cut by 3 bases and J by 9 bases, with 14 bases left in between. The CDR3 length is 13 residues. Germline-derived CDR1 and CDR2 are LGHNA and YNFKEQ. The CDR3: CASSQTLPEAQYF. The CDR3 bases are TGTGCCAGCAGCCAGACCTTGCCTGAGGCCCAGTACTTC.

V is TRBV5-1 and J is TRBJ2-3; TRBD2 matches at 10 bases. With V trimmed by 0 bases and J by 5 bases, 9 bases remained unmatched. From germline, CDR1 is SGHRS and CDR2 YFSETQ. The CDR3 covers 17 residues. The CDR3 nucleotides read TGCGCCAGCAGCTTGGATCCTAGCGGGGGCGTAAAAGATACGCAGTATTTT. Its translation: CASSLDPSGGVKDTQYF.

This sequence joins TRBV7-2 and TRBJ2-1, with TRBD2 matching 9 bases. J was trimmed by 7 bases and V by 4 bases; bases with no gene match: 17. Germline values: CDR1 SGHTA, CDR2 FQGNSA. The CDR3 loop spans 18 amino acids. As DNA, the CDR3 is TGTGCCAGCAGCTCCCCCGGCGGCGGGGGGGCCGTTGGGAATGAGCAGTTCTTC. Translation: CASSSPGGGGAVGNEQFF.

The rearrangement joins TRBV28 to TRBJ1-1; D is undetermined. The V end lost 6 bases, the J end lost 0 bases, and 17 bases lay between the germline ends. This CDR3 spans 16 amino acids. Per germline, CDR1 MDHEN and CDR2 SYDVKM. The CDR3 sequence is CASSVAGTLMNTEAFF. The CDR3 nucleotides are TGTGCCAGCAGCGTCGCGGGTACTCTCATGAACACTGAAGCTTTCTTT.

The rearrangement uses TRBV10-1 and TRBJ2-5; D not resolved. Trimming left V 10 bases short and J 1 base short, with 10 bases between. The CDR3 contains 12 residues. Germline CDR1 WNHNN, CDR2 SYGVQD (reference sequence). In DNA, the CDR3 is TGCGCCAACAACGGGTCCCAAGAGACCCAGTACTTC. Amino acids: CANNGSQETQYF.

The chain is built from TRBV5-1 and TRBJ2-3, with 8 bases aligning to TRBD1. The V gene's germline CDR1 is SGHRS and CDR2 YFSETQ. This CDR3 comprises 16 residues. V was clipped by 4 bases and J by 0 bases; unmatched bases: 7. The CDR3, as DNA: TGCGCCAGCAGCGACAAACGACAGGGGAGCACAGATACGCAGTATTTT. It specifies CASSDKRQGSTDTQYF.

The chain is built from TRBV19 and TRBJ2-2; D is perhaps TRBD1 (6 bases). The CDR3 runs 15 residues. From germline, CDR1 is LNHDA and CDR2 SQIVND (reference sequence). Trimming shortened V by 4 bases and J by 2 bases, and 11 bases separated the two germline ends. CDR3 region: CASSKAGVNTGELFF. CDR3 in DNA: TGTGCCAGTAGTAAGGCAGGGGTTAACACCGGGGAGCTGTTTTTT.

The chain combines TRBV2 with TRBJ1-3; 10 bases line up with TRBD1. The V gene's germline CDR1 is SNHLY and CDR2 FYNNEI. The V segment lost 6 bases and the J segment 0 bases; nucleotides outside the gene matches: 2. The CDR3 runs to 15 residues. This CDR3 is CASSGTGVSGNTIYF. The CDR3 DNA is TGTGCCAGCAGCGGGACAGGGGTCTCTGGAAACACCATATATTTT.

This chain joins TRBV18 and TRBJ1-2; D unclear. This CDR3 contains 13 residues. V shed 3 bases and J shed 7 bases, with 12 bases lying between them. The germline gives CDR1 KGHSH, CDR2 LQKENI. This CDR3 reads CASSPVEYSGYTF. The CDR3 DNA reads as TGTGCCAGCTCACCTGTGGAGTATAGTGGCTACACCTTC.

This clone was counted a single time. The rearrangement uses TRBV6-5 and TRBJ1-6; 7 bases are shared with TRBD1. The CDR3 is 13 amino acids. V shed 6 bases and J 4 bases; nucleotides not matched to a gene: 0. Germline CDR1 is MNHEY and CDR2 is SVGAGI. CDR3 sequence: CASRGQYNSPLHF. The CDR3 region has the DNA TGTGCCAGCAGGGGACAGTATAATTCACCCCTCCACTTT.

The J gene is TRBJ2-4, the V gene TRBV6-5; 7 bases are shared with TRBD1. Germline V gene data show CDR1 as MNHEY and CDR2 as SVGAGI. The trim removed 6 bases at V and 5 bases at J, leaving 7 bases unmatched. This CDR3 comprises 14 residues. Here the CDR3 reads CASRNRGIENIQYF. In DNA, the CDR3 is TGTGCCAGCAGAAACAGGGGAATAGAAAACATTCAGTACTTC.

This clone was picked up one time. This rearrangement joins TRBV12-2 to TRBJ1-4. TRBV12-2 has pseudogene status. The CDR3 length is 19 residues. CDR3 in DNA: TGTGCAAGTCGCTTAGAACCTAACCCATACTTGGGGGGGAGTGAAAAACTGTTTTTT. Translation gives CASRLEPNPYLGGSEKLFF.